This is a list of T cell receptor beta chains from one sample in a study of OX40 agonist ivuxolimab in advanced cancers. TCRdb keeps only in-frame clones here, not all; method: immunoSEQ multiplex PCR. The sample consists of fewer than 80,000 clones, 89% of them appearing once. This specimen was CD4+ or CD8+ T cells sorted from blood, taken in a trial of the OX40 agonist ivuxolimab. These receptors all stem from an adult with an advanced solid tumor such as melanoma, head and neck, liver or kidney cancer. The CDR3 runs from the conserved cysteine through the conserved F or W. The order of the fields is V gene, J gene, clone size, D gene, CDR3 DNA, CDR3 protein. The D gene is left open where the match is weak. Clone sizes are given selectively: once, few, many, or a class where the clone is expanded.

TRBV4-3	TRBJ2-2	-	TRBD2	TGCGCCAGCAGCCAAGAGCAGGGACTAGCGGGGTCCGGGGAGCTGTTTTTT	CASSQEQGLAGSGELFF
TRBV7-2	TRBJ2-7	-	TRBD1	TGTGCCAGCAGCTGGACCGGGACAGGGGTTTACGAGCAGTACTTC	CASSWTGTGVYEQYF
TRBV19	TRBJ1-2	-	-	TGTGCCAGTAGTACGACAGTTAACTATGGCTACACCTTC	CASSTTVNYGYTF
TRBV5-4	TRBJ2-7	-	TRBD1	TGTGCCAGCAGTCGACAGGGTGGTCTCTACGAGCAGTACTTC	CASSRQGGLYEQYF
TRBV19	TRBJ2-2	-	-	TGTGCCAGTACAGGGGTAGCGAACACCGGGGAGCTGTTTTTT	CASTGVANTGELFF
TRBV28	TRBJ2-7	once	-	TGTGCCAGCAGTCTTGCTTACGAGCAGTACTTC	CASSLAYEQYF
TRBV6-6	TRBJ2-7	-	TRBD1	TGTGCCAGCAGACGACAGGGGATTGTGAGCGAGCAGTACTTC	CASRRQGIVSEQYF
TRBV7-9	TRBJ2-3	-	TRBD1	TGTGCCAGCAGCACGGGACAGGGGGCACATACGCAGTATTTT	CASSTGQGAHTQYF
TRBV9	TRBJ2-5	-	TRBD2	TGTGCCAGCAGCGCCCCTAGAGCGGGAGGGAAAGAGACCCAGTACTTC	CASSAPRAGGKETQYF
TRBV11-1	TRBJ2-7	-	-	TGTGCCAGCAGCCAAAATGGGCAGTCGATCTACGAGCAGTACTTC	CASSQNGQSIYEQYF
TRBV19	TRBJ1-2	few	TRBD1	TGTGCCAGTAGTATAGGACAGGGACTGGGCTACACCTTC	CASSIGQGLGYTF
TRBV5-6	TRBJ2-7	-	-	TGTGCCAGCAGCTTGGGGCCCAGCGGGTCCTACGAGCAGTACTTC	CASSLGPSGSYEQYF
TRBV9	TRBJ2-2	-	-	TGTGCCAGCAGCGTAGCGGCTCAGAACACCGGGGAGCTGTTTTTT	CASSVAAQNTGELFF
TRBV15	TRBJ2-6	-	-	TGTGCCACCGATAAGGCTCTGTTCTCTGGGGCCAACGTCCTGACTTTC	CATDKALFSGANVLTF
TRBV2	TRBJ1-5	-	-	TGTGCCAGCAGTGAAACCAGCTATAGCAATCAGCCCCAGCATTTT	CASSETSYSNQPQHF
TRBV10-3	TRBJ2-7	once	TRBD1	TGTGCCATCCGGACAGGGGAAGGAGAGGAGCAGTACTTC	CAIRTGEGEEQYF
TRBV27	TRBJ1-1	-	-	TGTGCCAGCAGTTCACCCGGTACAGGAGTATCTGAAGCTTTCTTT	CASSSPGTGVSEAFF
TRBV5-4	TRBJ2-7	-	TRBD2	TGTGCCAGCAGCTCAAAAGCGGGAGACTACGAGCAGTACTTC	CASSSKAGDYEQYF
TRBV21-1	TRBJ2-3	-	-	TGTGCCAGCAGCACCCTCGGGACAGAGAGCACAGATACGCAGTATTTT	CASSTLGTESTDTQYF
TRBV11-2	TRBJ2-5	few	-	TGTGCCAGCAGTAGTAGGTTTGAGACCCAGTACTTC	CASSSRFETQYF
TRBV5-1	TRBJ2-1	-	TRBD1	TGCGCCAGCAGTCCAGGACAGGGGGCTGAAGAGCAGTTCTTC	CASSPGQGAEEQFF
TRBV5-8	TRBJ1-2	-	TRBD1	TGTGCCAGCAGCCAAACGACAGGGGGCACGACTAACTATGGCTACACCTTC	CASSQTTGGTTNYGYTF
TRBV27	TRBJ2-5	-	TRBD2	TGTGCCAGCAGTTCCGGACTAGCGGGAGGACGAGAGACCCAGTACTTC	CASSSGLAGGRETQYF
TRBV29-1	TRBJ1-1	-	-	TGCAGCGTTTTGCCCGCGGGCACTGAAGCTTTCTTT	CSVLPAGTEAFF
TRBV7-6	TRBJ1-4	-	-	TGTGCCAGCAGCTTAGAACCGATTAATGAAAAACTGTTTTTT	CASSLEPINEKLFF
TRBV11-2	TRBJ1-2	-	TRBD1	TGTGCCAGCAGCTCCGGGACAGGGTCTGGCTATGGCTACACCTTC	CASSSGTGSGYGYTF
TRBV7-8	TRBJ2-5	-	-	TGTGCCAGCAGCTTAGGGTTTCGGCGGGAAAGTTACCAAGAGACCCAGTACTTC	CASSLGFRRESYQETQYF
TRBV19	TRBJ2-7	-	-	TGTGCCAGTAGCACCCGCAGGGGAAGCGACGAGCAGTACTTC	CASSTRRGSDEQYF
TRBV29-1	TRBJ2-1	-	-	TGCAGCGTTGAACGTGCCTCCTACAATGAGCAGTTCTTC	CSVERASYNEQFF
TRBV7-9	TRBJ1-2	-	-	TGTGCCAGCAGCTACCCGGACAGTAACTATGGCTACACCTTC	CASSYPDSNYGYTF
TRBV5-1	TRBJ2-7	-	TRBD2	TGCGCCAGCAGCTTGGAAGGAGCGGGAGGCGGGTACGAGCAGTACTTC	CASSLEGAGGGYEQYF
TRBV7-8	TRBJ2-2	-	-	TGTGCCAGCAGCTCCTACATTGGGGAGCTGTTTTTT	CASSSYIGELFF
TRBV7-9	TRBJ2-3	-	-	TGTGCCACAGTAAGGGCCGGCACAGATACGCAGTATTTT	CATVRAGTDTQYF
TRBV7-2	TRBJ2-3	-	-	TGTGCCAGCAGCTTAGTCCGGGGCACAGATACGCAGTATTTT	CASSLVRGTDTQYF
TRBV28	TRBJ2-5	-	TRBD2	TGTGCCAGCAGGAGCGGGAGCGAAGAGACCCAGTACTTC	CASRSGSEETQYF
TRBV5-1	TRBJ2-1	-	TRBD2	TGCGCCAGCAGCTTTGGTAGCGGGGACTCCTACAATGAGCAGTTCTTC	CASSFGSGDSYNEQFF
TRBV7-9	TRBJ2-2	-	TRBD2	TGTGCCAGCAGCGGAAGGACTAGCGGGAGGACGAACACCGGGGAGCTGTTTTTT	CASSGRTSGRTNTGELFF
TRBV11-3	TRBJ2-2	-	-	TGTGCCAGCAGCCCCGGACATGCGAACACCGGGGAGCTGTTTTTT	CASSPGHANTGELFF
TRBV10-1	TRBJ2-2	-	TRBD1	TGCGCCAGCAGTGAGCTTGGACAGGGAGTCACCGGGGAGCTGTTTTTT	CASSELGQGVTGELFF
TRBV5-5	TRBJ2-7	-	-	TGTGCCAGCCGCCCCGGGGTAGCGGCGGTCTACGAGCAGTACTTC	CASRPGVAAVYEQYF
TRBV19	TRBJ2-1	-	TRBD2	TGTGCCAGTAGTATAGAACCCCCGGGACTAGCGGGAGTGATTCAGCAGTTCTTC	CASSIEPPGLAGVIQQFF
TRBV6-4	TRBJ1-6	-	-	TGTGCCAGCAGTGACTCCGGGCAGGGTCGTTCACCCCTCCACTTT	CASSDSGQGRSPLHF
TRBV6-1	TRBJ1-2	-	-	TGTGCCAGCTTTAAAGCGGAGCGGGCTTATGGCTACACCTTC	CASFKAERAYGYTF
TRBV5-1	TRBJ1-2	-	-	TGCGCCAGCAGCTTCTTGCCGGGACAACCAGACTACACCTTC	CASSFLPGQPDYTF
TRBV11-2	TRBJ2-1	-	-	TGTGCCAGCAGCTCTCTGACCAGCTCCTACAATGAGCAGTTCTTC	CASSSLTSSYNEQFF
TRBV6-6	TRBJ1-2	-	-	TGTGCCAGCAAGAACAGCCCAGGGAGGGTCTATGGCTACACCTTC	CASKNSPGRVYGYTF
TRBV18	TRBJ1-6	-	TRBD1	TGTGCCAGCTCCCCCGGACAGGGGGCTAATTCACCCCTCCACTTT	CASSPGQGANSPLHF
TRBV6-1	TRBJ2-4	-	-	TGTGCCAGCTCACCGGCAGGGGGGAGAAACATTCAGTACTTC	CASSPAGGRNIQYF
TRBV30	TRBJ2-3	-	-	TGTGCCTGGAGTGTCCAGGGGTCAAATACGCAGTATTTT	CAWSVQGSNTQYF
TRBV18	TRBJ1-4	-	-	TGTGCCAGCTCAGGCAGTCCTAATGAAAAACTGTTTTTT	CASSGSPNEKLFF
TRBV12-5	TRBJ1-5	-	-	TGTGCTAGTGGTTTGGTACGGGGGGGGCAGGAGAGCAATCAGCCCCAGCATTTT	CASGLVRGGQESNQPQHF
TRBV11-2	TRBJ2-7	-	TRBD2	TGTGCCAGCAGCTTAATACCTAGCGGGCACTCCTACGAGCAGTACTTC	CASSLIPSGHSYEQYF
TRBV6-4	TRBJ1-2	-	-	TGTGCCAGCAGTGACCCCGACAGGTATGGCTACACCTTC	CASSDPDRYGYTF